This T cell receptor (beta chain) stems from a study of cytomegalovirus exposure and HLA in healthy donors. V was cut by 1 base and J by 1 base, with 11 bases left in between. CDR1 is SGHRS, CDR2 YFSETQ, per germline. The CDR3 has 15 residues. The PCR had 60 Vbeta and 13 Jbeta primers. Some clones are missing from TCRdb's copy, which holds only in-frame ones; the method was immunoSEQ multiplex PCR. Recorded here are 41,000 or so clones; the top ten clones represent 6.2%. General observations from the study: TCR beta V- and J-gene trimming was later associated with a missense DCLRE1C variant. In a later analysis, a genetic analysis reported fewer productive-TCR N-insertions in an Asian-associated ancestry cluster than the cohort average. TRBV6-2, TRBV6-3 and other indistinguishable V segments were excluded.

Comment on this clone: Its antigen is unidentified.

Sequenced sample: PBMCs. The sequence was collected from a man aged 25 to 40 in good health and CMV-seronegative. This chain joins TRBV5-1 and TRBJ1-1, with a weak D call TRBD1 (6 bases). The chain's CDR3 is CASSLSGQRNTEAFF. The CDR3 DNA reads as TGCGCCAGCAGCTTGTCGGGACAAAGGAACACTGAAGCTTTCTTT. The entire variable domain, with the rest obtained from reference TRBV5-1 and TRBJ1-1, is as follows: KAGVTQTPRYLIKTRGQQVTLSCSPISGHRSVSWYQQTPGQGLQFLFEYFSETQRNKGNFPGRFSGRQFSNSRSEMNVSTLELGDSALYLCASSLSGQRNTEAFFGQGTRLTVV.